This T cell receptor (beta chain) originates from a study of chemoradiotherapy in HPV16-positive cancers. This clone has a single count. The method was immunoSEQ multiplex PCR; TCRdb's version includes in-frame clones alone and lacks a portion of them. The sample contains 9,500 to 15,000 clones, over 75% of which appear only once. The CDR3 loop spans 15 amino acids. Germline V gene lookup returns CDR1 SGDLS and CDR2 YYNGEE. V was pared by 0 bases and J by 2 bases, with 9 bases between. V is TRBV9 and J is TRBJ2-1, with D possibly TRBD2 on 6 matching bases. This receptor was obtained from a human donor with HPV-associated anogenital cancer. Source: blood, taken from a patient who underwent chemoradiotherapy. CDR3 DNA sequence: TGTGCCAGCAGCGTAGCTAGCGACCCCTACAATGAGCAGTTCTTC. As protein: CASSVASDPYNEQFF.